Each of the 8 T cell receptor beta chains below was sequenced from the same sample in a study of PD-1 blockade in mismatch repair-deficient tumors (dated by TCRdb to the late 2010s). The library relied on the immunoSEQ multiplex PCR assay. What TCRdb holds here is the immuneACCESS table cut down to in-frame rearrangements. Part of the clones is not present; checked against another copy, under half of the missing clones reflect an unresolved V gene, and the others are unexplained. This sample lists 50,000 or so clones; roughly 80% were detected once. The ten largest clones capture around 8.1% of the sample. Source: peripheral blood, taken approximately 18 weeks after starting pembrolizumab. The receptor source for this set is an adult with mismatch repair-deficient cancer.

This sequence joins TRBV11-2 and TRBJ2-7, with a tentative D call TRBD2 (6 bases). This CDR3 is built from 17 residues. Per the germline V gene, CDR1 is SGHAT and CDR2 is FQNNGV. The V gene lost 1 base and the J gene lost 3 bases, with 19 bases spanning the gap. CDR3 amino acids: CASSLVFMSSAVYEQYF. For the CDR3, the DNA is TGTGCCAGCAGCTTAGTCTTTATGTCTAGCGCAGTCTACGAGCAGTACTTC. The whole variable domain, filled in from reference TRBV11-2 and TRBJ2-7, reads EAGVAQSPRYKIIEKRQSVAFWCNPISGHATLYWYQQILGQGPKLLIQFQNNGVVDDSQLPKDRFSAERLKGVDSTLKIQPAKLEDSAVYLCASSLVFMSSAVYEQYFGPGTRLTVT.

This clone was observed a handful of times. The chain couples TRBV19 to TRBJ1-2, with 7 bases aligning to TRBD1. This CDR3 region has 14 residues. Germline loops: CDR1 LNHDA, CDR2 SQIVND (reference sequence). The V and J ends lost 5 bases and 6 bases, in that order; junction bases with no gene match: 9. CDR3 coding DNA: TGTGCCAGTAGTCCTACAGGGGACCGAGATGGCTACACCTTC. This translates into CASSPTGDRDGYTF.

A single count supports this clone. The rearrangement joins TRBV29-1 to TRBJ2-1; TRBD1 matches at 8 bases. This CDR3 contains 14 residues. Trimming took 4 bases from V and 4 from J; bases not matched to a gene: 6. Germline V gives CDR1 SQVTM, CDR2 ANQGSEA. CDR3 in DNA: TGCAGCGTTGCTAACAGGGGGTATTACAATGAGCAGTTCTTC. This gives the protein CSVANRGYYNEQFF.

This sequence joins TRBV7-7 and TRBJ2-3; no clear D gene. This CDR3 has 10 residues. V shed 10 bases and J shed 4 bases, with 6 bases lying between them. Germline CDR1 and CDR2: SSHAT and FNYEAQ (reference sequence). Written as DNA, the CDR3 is TGTGCCACGAAACCAGATACGCAGTATTTT. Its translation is CATKPDTQYF.

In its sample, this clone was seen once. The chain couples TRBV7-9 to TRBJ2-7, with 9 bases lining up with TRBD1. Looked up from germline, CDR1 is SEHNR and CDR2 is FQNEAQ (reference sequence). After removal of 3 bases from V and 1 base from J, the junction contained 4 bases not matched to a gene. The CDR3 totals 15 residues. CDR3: CASSLVGTGSYEQYF. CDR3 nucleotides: TGTGCCAGCAGCTTGGTCGGGACAGGGTCCTACGAGCAGTACTTC.

The CDR3 reads CASSQGRGYGYTF. CDR3 DNA: TGTGCCAGCAGTCAGGGACGAGGATATGGCTACACCTTC. The chain links TRBV6-1 to TRBJ1-2; TRBD1 might be the D (5 bases). CDR3 length: 13 amino acids. Germline V CDR1 and CDR2: MNHNS, SASEGT. Trimming took 5 bases from V and 5 from J, leaving 12 bases between them.

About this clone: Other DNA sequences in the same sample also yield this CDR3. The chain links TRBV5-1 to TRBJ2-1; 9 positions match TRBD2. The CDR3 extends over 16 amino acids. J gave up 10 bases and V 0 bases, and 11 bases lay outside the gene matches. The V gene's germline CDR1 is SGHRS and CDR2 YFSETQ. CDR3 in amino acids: CASSLGAGGLDGEQFF. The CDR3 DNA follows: TGCGCCAGCAGCTTGGGAGCGGGAGGATTGGATGGAGAGCAGTTCTTC.

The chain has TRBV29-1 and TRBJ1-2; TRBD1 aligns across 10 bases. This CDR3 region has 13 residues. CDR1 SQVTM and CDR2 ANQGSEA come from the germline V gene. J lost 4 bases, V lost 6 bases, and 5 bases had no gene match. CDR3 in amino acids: CSVETGGSYGYTF. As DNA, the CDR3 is TGCAGCGTCGAGACAGGGGGCAGCTATGGCTACACCTTC.